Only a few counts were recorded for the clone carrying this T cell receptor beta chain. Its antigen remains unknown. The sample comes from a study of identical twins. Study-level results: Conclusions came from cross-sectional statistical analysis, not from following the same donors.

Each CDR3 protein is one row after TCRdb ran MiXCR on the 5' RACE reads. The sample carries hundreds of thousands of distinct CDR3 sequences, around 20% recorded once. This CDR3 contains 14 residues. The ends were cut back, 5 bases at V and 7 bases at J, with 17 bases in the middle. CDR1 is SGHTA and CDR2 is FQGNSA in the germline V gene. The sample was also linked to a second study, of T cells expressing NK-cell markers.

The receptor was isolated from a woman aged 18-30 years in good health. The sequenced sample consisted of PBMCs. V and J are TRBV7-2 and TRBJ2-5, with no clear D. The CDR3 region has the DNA TGTGCCAGCAGCGCCCAGTTCAGCTTGGGGACCCAGTACTTC. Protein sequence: CASSAQFSLGTQYF.